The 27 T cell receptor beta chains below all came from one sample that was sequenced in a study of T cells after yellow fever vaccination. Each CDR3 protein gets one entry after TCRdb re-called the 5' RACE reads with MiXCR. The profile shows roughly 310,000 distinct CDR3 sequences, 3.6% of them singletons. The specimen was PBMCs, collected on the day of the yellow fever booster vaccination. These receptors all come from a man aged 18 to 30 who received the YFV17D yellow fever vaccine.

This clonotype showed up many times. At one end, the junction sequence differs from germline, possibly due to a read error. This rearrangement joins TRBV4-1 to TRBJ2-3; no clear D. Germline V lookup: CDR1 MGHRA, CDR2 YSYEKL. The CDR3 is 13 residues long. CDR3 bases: TGCGCCAGCAGCCAAGGACGACCAGAGACGCAGTATTTT. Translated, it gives CASSQGRPETQYF.

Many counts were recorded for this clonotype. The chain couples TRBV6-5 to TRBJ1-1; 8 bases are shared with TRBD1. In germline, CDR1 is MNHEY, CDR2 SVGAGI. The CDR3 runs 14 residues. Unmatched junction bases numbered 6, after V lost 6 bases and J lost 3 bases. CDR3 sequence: CASRVGQGHTEAFF. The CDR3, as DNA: TGTGCCAGCAGAGTAGGACAGGGTCACACTGAAGCTTTCTTT.

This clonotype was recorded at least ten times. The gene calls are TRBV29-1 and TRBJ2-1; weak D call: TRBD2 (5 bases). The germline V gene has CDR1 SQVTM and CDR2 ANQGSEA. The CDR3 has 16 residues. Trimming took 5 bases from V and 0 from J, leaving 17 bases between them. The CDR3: CSVYGLRRSSYNEQFF. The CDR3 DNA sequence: TGCAGCGTTTACGGCTTGAGGAGGAGCTCCTACAATGAGCAGTTCTTC.

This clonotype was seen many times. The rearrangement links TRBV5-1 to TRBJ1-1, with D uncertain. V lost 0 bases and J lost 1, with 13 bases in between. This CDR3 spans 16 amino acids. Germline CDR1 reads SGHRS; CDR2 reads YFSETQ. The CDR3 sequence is CASSLVGGLSNTEAFF. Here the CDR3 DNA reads TGCGCCAGCAGCTTGGTGGGAGGACTGTCGAACACTGAAGCTTTCTTT. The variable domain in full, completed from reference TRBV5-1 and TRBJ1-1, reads KAGVTQTPRYLIKTRGQQVTLSCSPISGHRSVSWYQQTPGQGLQFLFEYFSETQRNKGNFPGRFSGRQFSNSRSEMNVSTLELGDSALYLCASSLVGGLSNTEAFFGQGTRLTVV.

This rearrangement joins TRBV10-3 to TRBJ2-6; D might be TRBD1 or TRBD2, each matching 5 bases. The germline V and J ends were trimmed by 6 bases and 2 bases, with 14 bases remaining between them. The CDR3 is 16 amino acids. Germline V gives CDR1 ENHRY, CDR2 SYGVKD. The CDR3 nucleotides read TGTGCCATCAGGAACCGGGACCGACCTGGGGCCAACGTCCTGACTTTC. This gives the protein CAIRNRDRPGANVLTF.

The CDR3 nucleotides are TGCAGTGCTCCCCGTACAGGGAGCTCCTACGAGCAGTACTTC. This encodes CSAPRTGSSYEQYF. The chain has TRBV20-1 and TRBJ2-7, with D possibly matching TRBD1 (6 bases). This CDR3 has 14 amino acids. Trimming took 5 bases from V and 0 from J, leaving 14 bases between them. Per the germline V gene, CDR1 is DFQATT and CDR2 is SNEGSKA (reference sequence).

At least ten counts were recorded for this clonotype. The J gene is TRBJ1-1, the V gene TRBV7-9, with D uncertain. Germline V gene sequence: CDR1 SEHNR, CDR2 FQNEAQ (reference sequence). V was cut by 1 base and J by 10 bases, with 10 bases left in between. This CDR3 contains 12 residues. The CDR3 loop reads CASSLGPGGAFF. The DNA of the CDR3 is TGTGCCAGCAGCTTAGGCCCAGGCGGAGCTTTCTTT.

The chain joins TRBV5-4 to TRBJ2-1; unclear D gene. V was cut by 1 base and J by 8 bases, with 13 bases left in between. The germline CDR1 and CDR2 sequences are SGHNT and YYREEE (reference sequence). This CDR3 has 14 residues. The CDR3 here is CASSLFETMDEQFF. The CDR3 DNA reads TGTGCCAGCAGCTTGTTTGAGACAATGGATGAGCAGTTCTTC.

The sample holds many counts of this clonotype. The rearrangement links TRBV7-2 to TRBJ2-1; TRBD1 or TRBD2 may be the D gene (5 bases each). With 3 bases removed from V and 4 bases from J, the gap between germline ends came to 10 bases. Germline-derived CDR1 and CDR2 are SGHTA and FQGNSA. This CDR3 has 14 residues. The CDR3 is CASSFGDGYNEQFF. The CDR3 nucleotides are TGTGCCAGCAGCTTTGGGGACGGATACAATGAGCAGTTCTTC.

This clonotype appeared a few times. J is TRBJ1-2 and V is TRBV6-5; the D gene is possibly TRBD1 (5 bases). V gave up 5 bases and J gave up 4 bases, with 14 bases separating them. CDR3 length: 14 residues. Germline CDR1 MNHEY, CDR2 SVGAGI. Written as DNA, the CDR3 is TGTGCCAGCAGTCCCAAAGGGGAACGCTATGGCTACACCTTC. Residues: CASSPKGERYGYTF.

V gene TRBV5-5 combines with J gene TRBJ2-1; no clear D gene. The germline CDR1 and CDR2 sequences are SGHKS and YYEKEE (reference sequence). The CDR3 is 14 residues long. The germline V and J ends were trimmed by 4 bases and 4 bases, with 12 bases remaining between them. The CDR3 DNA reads TGTGCCAGCAGCCGTTCACTTGGATACAATGAGCAGTTCTTC. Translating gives CASSRSLGYNEQFF.

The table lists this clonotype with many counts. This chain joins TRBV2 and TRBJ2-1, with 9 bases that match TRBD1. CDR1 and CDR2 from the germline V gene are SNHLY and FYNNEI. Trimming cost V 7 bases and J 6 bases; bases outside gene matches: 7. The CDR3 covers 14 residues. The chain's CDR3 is CASTPRTGVNEQFF. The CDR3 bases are TGTGCCAGCACCCCAAGGACAGGGGTCAATGAGCAGTTCTTC.

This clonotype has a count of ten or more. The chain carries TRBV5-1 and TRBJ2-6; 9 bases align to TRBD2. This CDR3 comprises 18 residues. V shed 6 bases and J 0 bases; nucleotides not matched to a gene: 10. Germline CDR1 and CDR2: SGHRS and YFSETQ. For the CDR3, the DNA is TGCGCCAGCACCCAGTGGGTAGCGGGAGACTCTGGGGCCAACGTCCTGACTTTC. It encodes CASTQWVAGDSGANVLTF.

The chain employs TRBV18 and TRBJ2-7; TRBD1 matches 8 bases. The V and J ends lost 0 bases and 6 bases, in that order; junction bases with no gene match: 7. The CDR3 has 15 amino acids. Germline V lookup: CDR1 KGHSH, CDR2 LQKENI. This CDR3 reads CASSPPGQGFIEQYF. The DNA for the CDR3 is TGTGCCAGCTCACCACCCGGACAGGGATTCATCGAGCAGTACTTC.

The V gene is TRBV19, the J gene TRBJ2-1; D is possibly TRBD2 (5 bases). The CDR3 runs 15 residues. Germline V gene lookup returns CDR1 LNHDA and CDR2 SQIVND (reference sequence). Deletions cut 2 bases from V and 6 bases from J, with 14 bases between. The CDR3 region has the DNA TGTGCCAGTAGTATAAGGAGGTCCTACCCCAATGAGCAGTTCTTC. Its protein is CASSIRRSYPNEQFF.

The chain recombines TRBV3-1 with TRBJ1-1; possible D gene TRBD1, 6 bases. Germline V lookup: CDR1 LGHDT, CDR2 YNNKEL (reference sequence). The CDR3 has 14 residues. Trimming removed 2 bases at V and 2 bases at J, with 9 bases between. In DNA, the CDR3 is TGTGCCAGCAGCCAACCACAGGGAAACACTGAAGCTTTCTTT. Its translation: CASSQPQGNTEAFF.

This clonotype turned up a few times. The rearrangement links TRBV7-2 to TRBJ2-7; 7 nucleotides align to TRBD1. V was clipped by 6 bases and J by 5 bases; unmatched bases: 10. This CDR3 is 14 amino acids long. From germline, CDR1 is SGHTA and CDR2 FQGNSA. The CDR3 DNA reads TGTGCCAGCAGTTCCCGGGACAGCGCAGACGAGCAGTACTTC. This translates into CASSSRDSADEQYF. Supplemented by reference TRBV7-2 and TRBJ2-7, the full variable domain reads GAGVSQSPSNKVTEKGKDVELRCDPISGHTALYWYRQSLGQGLEFLIYFQGNSAPDKSGLPSDRFSAERTGGSVSTLTIQRTQQEDSAVYLCASSSRDSADEQYFGPGTRLTVT.

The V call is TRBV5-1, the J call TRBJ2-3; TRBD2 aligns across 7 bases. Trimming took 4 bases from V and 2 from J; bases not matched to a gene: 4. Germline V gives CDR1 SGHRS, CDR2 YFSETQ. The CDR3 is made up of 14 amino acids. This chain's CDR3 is CASSPAGPTDTQYF. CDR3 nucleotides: TGCGCCAGCAGCCCAGCGGGGCCCACAGATACGCAGTATTTT.

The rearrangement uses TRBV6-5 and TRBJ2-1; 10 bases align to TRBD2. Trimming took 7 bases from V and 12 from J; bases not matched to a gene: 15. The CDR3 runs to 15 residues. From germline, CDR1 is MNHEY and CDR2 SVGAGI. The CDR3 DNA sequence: TGTGCCAGCAAGCCCCTCACTAGCGGGGCTAGAATGCAGTTCTTC. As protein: CASKPLTSGARMQFF.

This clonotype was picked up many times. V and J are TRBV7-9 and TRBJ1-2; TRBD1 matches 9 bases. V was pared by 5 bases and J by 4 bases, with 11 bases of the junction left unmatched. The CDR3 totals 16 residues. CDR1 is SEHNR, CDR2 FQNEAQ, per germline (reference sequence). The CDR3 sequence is CASSISGTGKIYGYTF. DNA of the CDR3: TGTGCCAGCAGCATCTCCGGGACAGGGAAGATCTATGGCTACACCTTC. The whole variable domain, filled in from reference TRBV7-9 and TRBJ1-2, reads DTGVSQNPRHKITKRGQNVTFRCDPISEHNRLYWYRQTLGQGPEFLTYFQNEAQLEKSRLLSDRFSAERPKGSFSTLEIQRTEQGDSAMYLCASSISGTGKIYGYTFGSGTRLTVV.

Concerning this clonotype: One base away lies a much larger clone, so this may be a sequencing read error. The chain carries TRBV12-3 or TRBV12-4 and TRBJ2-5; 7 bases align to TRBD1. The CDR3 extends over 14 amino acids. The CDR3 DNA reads TGTGCCAGCAGTCCCGAAGGGGGCCAAGCGACCCAGTACTTC. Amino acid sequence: CASSPEGGQATQYF.

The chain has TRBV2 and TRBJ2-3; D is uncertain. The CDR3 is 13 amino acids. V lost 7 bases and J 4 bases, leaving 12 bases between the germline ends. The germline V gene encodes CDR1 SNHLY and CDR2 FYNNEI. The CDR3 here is CASTPRRADTQYF. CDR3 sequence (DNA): TGTGCCAGCACCCCCCGGCGTGCAGATACGCAGTATTTT.

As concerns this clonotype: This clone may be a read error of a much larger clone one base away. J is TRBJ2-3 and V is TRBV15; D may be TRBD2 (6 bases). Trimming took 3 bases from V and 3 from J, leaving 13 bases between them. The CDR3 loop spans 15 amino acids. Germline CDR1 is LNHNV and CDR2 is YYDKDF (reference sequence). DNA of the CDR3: TGTGCCACCAGCAGTTCGGGGAGGATAACAGATACGCAGTATTTT. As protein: CATSSSGRITDTQYF.

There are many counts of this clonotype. The CDR3 coding sequence is TGTGCCAGCAGTTTAACTAGCGGGGGTATAACGTCCTACAATGAGCAGTTCTTC. This codes for CASSLTSGGITSYNEQFF. V and J are TRBV6-6 and TRBJ2-1; 11 positions agree with TRBD2. CDR3 length: 18 amino acids. Germline-derived CDR1 and CDR2 are MNHNY and SVGAGI (reference sequence). The V and J ends lost 4 bases and 1 base, in that order; junction bases with no gene match: 9.

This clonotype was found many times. The CDR3 sequence is CASSLHRGSRYF. DNA for the CDR3: TGCGCCAGCAGTCTTCACCGGGGGAGTCGGTATTTT. V and J are TRBV23-1 and TRBJ2-3, with TRBD2 as a possible D gene (6 bases). TRBV23-1 is annotated as an ORF whose role is uncertain. The CDR3 spans 12 residues. V lost 4 bases and J 14 bases, leaving 16 bases between the germline ends.

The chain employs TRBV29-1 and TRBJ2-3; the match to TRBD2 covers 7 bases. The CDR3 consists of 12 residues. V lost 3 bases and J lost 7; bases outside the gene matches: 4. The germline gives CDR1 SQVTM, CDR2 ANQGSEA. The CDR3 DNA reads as TGCAGCGTTGAGCGGGGGTTGAATACGCAGTATTTT. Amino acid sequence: CSVERGLNTQYF.

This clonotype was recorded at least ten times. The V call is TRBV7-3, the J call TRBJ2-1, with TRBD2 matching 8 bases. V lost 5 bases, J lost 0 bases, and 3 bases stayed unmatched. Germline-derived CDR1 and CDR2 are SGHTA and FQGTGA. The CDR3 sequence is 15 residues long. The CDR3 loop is CASSPLAGSYNEQFF. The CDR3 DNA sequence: TGTGCCAGCAGCCCCCTAGCGGGCTCCTACAATGAGCAGTTCTTC. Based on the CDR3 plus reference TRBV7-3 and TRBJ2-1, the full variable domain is GAGVSQTPSNKVTEKGKYVELRCDPISGHTALYWYRQSLGQGPEFLIYFQGTGAADDSGLPNDRFFAVRPEGSVSTLKIQRTERGDSAVYLCASSPLAGSYNEQFFGPGTRLTVL.